Sequencing of this T cell receptor (beta chain) was carried out in a study of cytomegalovirus exposure and HLA in healthy donors. Findings and limits, study-wide: Associated with HLA alleles at 0.05 false discovery rate in a later analysis were fewer than 20,000 TCR beta sequences.

Primers included in the PCR were 60 Vbeta and 13 Jbeta primers. Clones were read by immunoSEQ multiplex PCR, and TCRdb kept only the in-frame ones, dropping some. The sample contains around 94,000 clones, 70% to 80% of which appear only once. As for this clone: Its matching antigen is unknown.

Trimming stripped 3 bases from V and 8 bases from J, with 8 bases between. This CDR3 comprises 11 residues. Germline values: CDR1 GTSNPN, CDR2 SVGIG (reference sequence). Sequenced input: PBMCs. The clonotype comes from a woman aged 55-69 years in good health and CMV-seropositive. This rearrangement joins TRBV30 to TRBJ2-1; D gene uncertain. The CDR3 region has the DNA TGTGCCTGGAGCCTCCAGTATGAGCAGTTCTTC. Translation: CAWSLQYEQFF.